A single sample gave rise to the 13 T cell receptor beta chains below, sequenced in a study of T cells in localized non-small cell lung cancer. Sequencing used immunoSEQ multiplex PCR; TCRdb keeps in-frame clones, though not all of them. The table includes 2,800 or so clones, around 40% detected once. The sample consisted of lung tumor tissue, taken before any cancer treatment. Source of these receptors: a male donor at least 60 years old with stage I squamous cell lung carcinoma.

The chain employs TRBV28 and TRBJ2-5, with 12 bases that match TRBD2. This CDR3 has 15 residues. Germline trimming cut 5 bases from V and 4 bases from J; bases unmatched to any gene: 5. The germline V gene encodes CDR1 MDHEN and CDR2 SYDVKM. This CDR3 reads CASSQPSGRAETQYF. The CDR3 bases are TGTGCCAGCAGTCAACCTAGCGGGAGGGCAGAGACCCAGTACTTC.

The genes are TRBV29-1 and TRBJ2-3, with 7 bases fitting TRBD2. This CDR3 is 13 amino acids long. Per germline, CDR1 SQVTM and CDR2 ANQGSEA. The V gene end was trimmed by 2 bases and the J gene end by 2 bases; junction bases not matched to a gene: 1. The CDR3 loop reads CSVEKRDTDTQYF. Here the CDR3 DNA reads TGCAGCGTTGAAAAGCGGGACACAGATACGCAGTATTTT.

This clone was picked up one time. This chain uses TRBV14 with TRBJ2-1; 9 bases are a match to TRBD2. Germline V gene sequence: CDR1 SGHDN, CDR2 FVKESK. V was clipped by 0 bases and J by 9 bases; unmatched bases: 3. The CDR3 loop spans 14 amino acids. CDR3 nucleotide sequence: TGTGCCAGCAGCCAAGATGGCGGGAGGGTTGAGCAGTTCTTC. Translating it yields CASSQDGGRVEQFF.

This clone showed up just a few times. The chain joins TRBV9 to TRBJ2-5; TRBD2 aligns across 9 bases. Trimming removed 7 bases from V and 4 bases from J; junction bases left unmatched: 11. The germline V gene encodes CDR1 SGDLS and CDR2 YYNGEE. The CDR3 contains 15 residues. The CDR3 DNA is TGTGCCAGCTTGCGGGAGGGCCTAAGGGGAGAGACCCAGTACTTC. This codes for CASLREGLRGETQYF.

The CDR3 protein is CASSPGQNYGYTF. In DNA, the CDR3 is TGTGCCAGCAGCCCCGGACAGAACTATGGCTACACCTTC. V and J are TRBV9 and TRBJ1-2; perhaps TRBD1 as D (6 bases). This CDR3 has 13 amino acids. The V gene lost 4 bases and the J gene lost 2 bases, with 9 bases spanning the gap. Per the germline V gene, CDR1 is SGDLS and CDR2 is YYNGEE. Combining the CDR3 with reference TRBV9 and TRBJ1-2 gives the whole variable domain DSGVTQTPKHLITATGQRVTLRCSPRSGDLSVYWYQQSLDQGLQFLIQYYNGEERAKGNILERFSAQQFPDLHSELNLSSLELGDSALYFCASSPGQNYGYTFGSGTRLTVV.

The CDR3, as DNA: TGTGCCTCCGTAATAAGGGCCATGAACACTGAAGCTTTCTTT. It encodes CASVIRAMNTEAFF. The chain joins TRBV6-8 to TRBJ1-1; D gene uncertain. Trimming removed 11 bases from V and 0 bases from J, with 16 bases in between. Germline V gene sequence: CDR1 MNHGY, CDR2 SAAAGT. This CDR3 region has 14 residues.

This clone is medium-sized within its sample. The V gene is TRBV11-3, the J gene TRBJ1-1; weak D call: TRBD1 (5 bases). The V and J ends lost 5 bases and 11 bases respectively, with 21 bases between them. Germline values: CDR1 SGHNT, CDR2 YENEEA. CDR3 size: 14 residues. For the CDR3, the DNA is TGTGCCAGCAGCCCAGGTGGGGGGAAGGTGACTGCTTTCTTT. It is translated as CASSPGGGKVTAFF. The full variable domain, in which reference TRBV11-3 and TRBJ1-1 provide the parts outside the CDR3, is EAGVVQSPRYKIIEKKQPVAFWCNPISGHNTLYWYLQNLGQGPELLIRYENEEAVDDSQLPKDRFSAERLKGVDSTLKIQPAELGDSAVYLCASSPGGGKVTAFFGQGTRLTVV.

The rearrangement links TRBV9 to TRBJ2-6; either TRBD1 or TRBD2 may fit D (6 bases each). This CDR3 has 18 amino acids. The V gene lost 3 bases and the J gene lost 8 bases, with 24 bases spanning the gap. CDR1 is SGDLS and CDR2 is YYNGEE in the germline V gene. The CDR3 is CASSATPGVWRGTNVLTF. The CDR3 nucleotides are TGTGCCAGCAGCGCCACCCCCGGGGTATGGAGGGGGACCAACGTCCTGACTTTC.

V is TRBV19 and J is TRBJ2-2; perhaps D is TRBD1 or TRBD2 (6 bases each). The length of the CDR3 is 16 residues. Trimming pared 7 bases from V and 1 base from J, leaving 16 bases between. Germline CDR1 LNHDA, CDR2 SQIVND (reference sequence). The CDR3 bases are TGTGCCAGTATCCCTCGAGGGGGGCTGAACACCGGGGAGCTGTTTTTT. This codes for CASIPRGGLNTGELFF.

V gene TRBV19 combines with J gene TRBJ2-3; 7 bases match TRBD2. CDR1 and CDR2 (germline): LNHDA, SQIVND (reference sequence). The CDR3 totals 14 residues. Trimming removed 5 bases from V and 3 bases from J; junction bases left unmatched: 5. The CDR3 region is CASSLGTTTDTQYF. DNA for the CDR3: TGTGCCAGTAGTTTAGGGACTACGACAGATACGCAGTATTTT.

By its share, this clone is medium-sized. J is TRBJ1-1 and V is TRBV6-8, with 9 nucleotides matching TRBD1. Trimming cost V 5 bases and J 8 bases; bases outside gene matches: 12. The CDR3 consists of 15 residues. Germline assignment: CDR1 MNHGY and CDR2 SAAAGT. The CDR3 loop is CASSDTQTGGAEAFF. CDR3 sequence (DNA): TGTGCCAGCAGTGACACCCAGACAGGGGGTGCGGAAGCTTTCTTT.

In DNA, the CDR3 is TGTGCCAGCAGTTCAGGACAGGGGGCCAATCAGCCCCAGCATTTT. Its translation is CASSSGQGANQPQHF. The chain carries TRBV28 and TRBJ1-5, with 11 bases fitting TRBD1. The V gene end was trimmed by 4 bases and the J gene end by 3 bases; junction bases not matched to a gene: 2. This CDR3 is 15 amino acids long. CDR1 and CDR2 (germline): MDHEN, SYDVKM. Full variable domain (missing parts from reference TRBV28 and TRBJ1-5): DVKVTQSSRYLVKRTGEKVFLECVQDMDHENMFWYRQDPGLGLRLIYFSYDVKMKEKGDIPEGYSVSREKKERFSLILESASTNQTSMYLCASSSGQGANQPQHFGDGTRLSIL.

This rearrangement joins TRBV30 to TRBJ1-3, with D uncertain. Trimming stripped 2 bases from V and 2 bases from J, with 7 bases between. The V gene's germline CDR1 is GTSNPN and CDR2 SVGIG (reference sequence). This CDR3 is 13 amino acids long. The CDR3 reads CAWSPGTGNTIYF. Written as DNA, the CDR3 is TGTGCCTGGAGTCCGGGTACTGGAAACACCATATATTTT.